The 32 T cell receptor beta chains presented below share a single source sample, sequenced in a study of T cell responses to AZD1222 COVID-19 vaccine (dated by TCRdb to 2020 to 2022). Explained via the paper, the time point label denotes: baseline before first vaccination. The library relied on the immunoSEQ multiplex PCR assay. In its TCRdb copy, this immuneACCESS table keeps in-frame sequences only and misses some clones. Where compared with another copy, unresolved V genes explain less than half of these, and the others have no known cause. The sample table records under 200,000 clones; over 80% of these occur just once. Approximately 1.5% of the sample rests with the top ten. The sample here was peripheral blood, taken on day 0 of AZD1222 vaccination. Every receptor here comes from an adult in good health.

For the CDR3, the DNA is TGTGCCAGCAGTTACCGATCACTAGCGGGGGGCACAGATACGCAGTATTTT. Amino acid sequence: CASSYRSLAGGTDTQYF. The gene calls are TRBV6-2 or TRBV6-3 and TRBJ2-3, with 11 nucleotides matching TRBD2. CDR1 and CDR2 from the germline V gene are MNHEY and SVGEGT. The CDR3 runs to 17 residues. V dropped 2 bases and J dropped 1; count of bases not matched to a gene: 5.

The DNA of the CDR3 is TGTGCCAGCAGCTCGGGAGGTGGGGTGCAGTACTTC. Its protein is CASSSGGGVQYF. V gene TRBV7-3 combines with J gene TRBJ2-7; 7 bases are shared with TRBD2. The J segment lost 9 bases and the V segment lost 4 bases, leaving 6 bases of the junction unmatched. Germline assignment: CDR1 SGHTA and CDR2 FQGTGA. The CDR3 has 12 amino acids.

V usage is TRBV6-5 and J usage is TRBJ2-3, with 10 bases lining up with TRBD2. This CDR3 comprises 14 residues. Per the germline V gene, CDR1 is MNHEY and CDR2 is SVGAGI. The V gene end was trimmed by 6 bases and the J gene end by 5 bases; junction bases not matched to a gene: 5. This CDR3 reads CASSRTSGQDTQYF. In nucleotides, the CDR3 is TGTGCCAGCAGCCGGACTAGCGGACAAGATACGCAGTATTTT.

J is TRBJ2-3 and V is TRBV2; D unresolved. The length of the CDR3 is 14 residues. Trimming removed 5 bases at V and 9 bases at J, with 18 bases between. Germline V lookup: CDR1 SNHLY, CDR2 FYNNEI. CDR3 loop: CASSSQSPRVTQYF. The CDR3 nucleotides read TGTGCCAGCAGTTCACAGAGCCCACGGGTCACGCAGTATTTT.

The rearrangement links TRBV5-1 to TRBJ1-1; 8 positions match TRBD1. This CDR3 has 14 amino acids. The germline CDR1 and CDR2 sequences are SGHRS and YFSETQ. The J segment lost 5 bases and the V segment lost 4 bases, leaving 7 bases of the junction unmatched. In nucleotides, the CDR3 is TGCGCCAGCAGCGGGGGGACAGGTGGAACTGAAGCTTTCTTT. Encoded protein: CASSGGTGGTEAFF.

CDR3 sequence (DNA): TGTGCCAGCTCTTCGACAGAGCCCACTGAAGCTTTCTTT. This translates into CASSSTEPTEAFF. The chain recombines TRBV18 with TRBJ1-1, with a possible D match to TRBD1 (5 bases). V was trimmed by 6 bases and J by 4 bases, leaving 12 bases between them. The CDR3 covers 13 residues. In germline, CDR1 is KGHSH, CDR2 LQKENI.

The rearrangement joins TRBV18 to TRBJ1-1; a possible D gene is TRBD1 (6 bases). Trimming took 6 bases from V and 0 from J, leaving 20 bases between them. Germline V gene sequence: CDR1 KGHSH, CDR2 LQKENI. The CDR3 contains 17 residues. The chain's CDR3 is CASSQTGGAPLNTEAFF. The CDR3 DNA is TGTGCCAGCTCCCAGACCGGGGGGGCACCTCTGAACACTGAAGCTTTCTTT.

V gene TRBV5-1 combines with J gene TRBJ1-6; 11 positions agree with TRBD1. Germline CDR1 SGHRS, CDR2 YFSETQ. The CDR3 consists of 13 residues. The V segment lost 5 bases and the J segment 10 bases; nucleotides outside the gene matches: 2. The CDR3 is CASRGTGGSPLHF. The CDR3 nucleotides read TGCGCCAGCAGGGGGACAGGGGGATCACCCCTCCACTTT. The full variable domain, completed using reference TRBV5-1 and TRBJ1-6, is KAGVTQTPRYLIKTRGQQVTLSCSPISGHRSVSWYQQTPGQGLQFLFEYFSETQRNKGNFPGRFSGRQFSNSRSEMNVSTLELGDSALYLCASRGTGGSPLHFGNGTRLTVT.

The chain recombines TRBV6-5 with TRBJ1-4; D might be TRBD1 (5 bases). The CDR3 is made up of 16 amino acids. V was shortened by 0 bases and J by 7 bases, with 15 bases between the two germline ends. Per the germline V gene, CDR1 is MNHEY and CDR2 is SVGAGI. The CDR3 nucleotides are TGTGCCAGCAGTTACTCAGGGGCCGTCAGTAGTGAAAAACTGTTTTTT. Translated: CASSYSGAVSSEKLFF.

V usage is TRBV18 and J usage is TRBJ1-5; a possible D gene is TRBD1 (5 bases). The CDR3 totals 14 residues. Looked up from germline, CDR1 is KGHSH and CDR2 is LQKENI. V lost 3 bases, J lost 5 bases, and 11 bases lay in between. The CDR3 spells CASSPGTGDQPQHF. CDR3 DNA: TGTGCCAGCTCACCGGGGACGGGCGATCAGCCCCAGCATTTT.

This clone was detected a few times. The chain joins TRBV27 to TRBJ2-7; TRBD1 matches 8 bases. Germline lookup yields CDR1 MNHEY and CDR2 SMNVEV (reference sequence). The CDR3 consists of 17 residues. V was clipped by 0 bases and J by 0 bases; unmatched bases: 7. The CDR3 region is CASSLSSGTGYSYEQYF. The CDR3 nucleotides read TGTGCCAGCAGTTTATCTTCCGGGACAGGTTACTCCTACGAGCAGTACTTC.

The genes are TRBV19 and TRBJ2-3, with 7 nucleotides matching TRBD1. CDR1 and CDR2 (germline): LNHDA, SQIVND (reference sequence). Unmatched junction bases numbered 7, after V lost 5 bases and J lost 5 bases. The CDR3 has 14 residues. The CDR3 DNA reads as TGTGCCAGTAGTCCGGACAGGTATCGAGATACGCAGTATTTT. The encoded protein is CASSPDRYRDTQYF.

The chain joins TRBV5-6 to TRBJ2-7, with D uncertain. This CDR3 comprises 12 residues. V lost 1 base, J lost 6 bases, and 8 bases lay in between. Germline V CDR1 and CDR2: SGHDT, YYEEEE. The CDR3 coding sequence is TGTGCCAGCAGCTTGCCTTCAGGCGAGCAGTACTTC. The encoded protein is CASSLPSGEQYF. The full variable domain, with the rest looked up from reference TRBV5-6 and TRBJ2-7, is DAGVTQSPTHLIKTRGQQVTLRCSPKSGHDTVSWYQQALGQGPQFIFQYYEEEERQRGNFPDRFSGHQFPNYSSELNVNALLLGDSALYLCASSLPSGEQYFGPGTRLTVT.

The rearrangement joins TRBV29-1 to TRBJ1-5, with D perhaps matching TRBD1 (5 bases). Trimming cost V 7 bases and J 1 base, with 11 bases left between them. The CDR3 totals 13 residues. The germline gives CDR1 SQVTM, CDR2 ANQGSEA. CDR3 residues: CSAGGGSNQPQHF. Here the CDR3 DNA reads TGCAGCGCCGGTGGGGGGAGCAATCAGCCCCAGCATTTT.

The V call is TRBV18, the J call TRBJ2-2; tentatively, D is TRBD1 or TRBD2 (6 bases each). With 3 bases removed from V and 8 bases from J, the gap between germline ends came to 10 bases. The germline CDR1 and CDR2 sequences are KGHSH and LQKENI. The CDR3 is 13 residues long. The CDR3 loop is CASSPRGTGELFF. The DNA for the CDR3 is TGTGCCAGCTCACCCCGGGGGACAGGGGAGCTGTTTTTT.

As DNA, the CDR3 is TGTGCCAGCACCCCCGGGGTCCAAGAGACCCAGTACTTC. It translates to CASTPGVQETQYF. The chain has TRBV28 and TRBJ2-5; D possibly corresponds to TRBD2 (5 bases). In germline, CDR1 is MDHEN, CDR2 SYDVKM. The V end lost 7 bases, the J end lost 1 base, and 10 bases lay between the germline ends. The CDR3 runs 13 residues. The full variable domain, rest sourced from reference TRBV28 and TRBJ2-5, is DVKVTQSSRYLVKRTGEKVFLECVQDMDHENMFWYRQDPGLGLRLIYFSYDVKMKEKGDIPEGYSVSREKKERFSLILESASTNQTSMYLCASTPGVQETQYFGPGTRLLVL.

The V call is TRBV2, the J call TRBJ2-5, with D uncertain. Trimming stripped 7 bases from V and 5 bases from J, with 8 bases between. The CDR3 spans 11 residues. Germline CDR1 is SNHLY and CDR2 is FYNNEI. CDR3 sequence: CASMSWETQYF. The CDR3 nucleotides read TGTGCCAGCATGAGTTGGGAGACCCAGTACTTC.

The V gene is TRBV7-2, the J gene TRBJ1-2; the match to TRBD1 covers 9 bases. Germline V gene sequence: CDR1 SGHTA, CDR2 FQGNSA. J gave up 2 bases and V 1 base, and 2 bases lay outside the gene matches. This CDR3 is built from 15 residues. CDR3 in DNA: TGTGCCAGCAGCTTAGGCGGGACAGGGAACTATGGCTACACCTTC. It is translated as CASSLGGTGNYGYTF.

In DNA form, the CDR3 reads TGTGCCAGCAGCTCTACCGGGACAGGGAATCAAGGGGGCTACACCTTC. It encodes CASSSTGTGNQGGYTF. V gene TRBV28 combines with J gene TRBJ1-2, with 9 nucleotides matching TRBD1. The CDR3 has 16 amino acids. CDR1 is MDHEN, CDR2 SYDVKM, per germline. The ends lost 6 bases at V and 8 bases at J; junction bases unmatched: 16.

A few counts support this clone. This chain connects TRBV5-1 to TRBJ2-2, with 13 bases identical to TRBD2. J gave up 1 base and V 1 base, and 7 bases lay outside the gene matches. The CDR3 has 19 amino acids. Germline assignment: CDR1 SGHRS and CDR2 YFSETQ. CDR3 nucleotides: TGCGCCAGCAGCTTGAAAGGACTAGCGGGGGCCGGGAACACCGGGGAGCTGTTTTTT. It yields the protein CASSLKGLAGAGNTGELFF.

This clone is a singleton in its sample. The rearrangement joins TRBV18 to TRBJ1-2; D remains ambiguous. The CDR3 consists of 15 residues. Per germline, CDR1 KGHSH and CDR2 LQKENI. Trimming removed 3 bases at V and 4 bases at J, with 15 bases between. The CDR3 loop is CASSPQDGFGYGYTF. The CDR3 coding sequence is TGTGCCAGCTCACCCCAGGACGGATTCGGCTATGGCTACACCTTC. Filled out from reference TRBV18 and TRBJ1-2, the complete variable domain reads NAGVMQNPRHLVRRRGQEARLRCSPMKGHSHVYWYRQLPEEGLKFMVYLQKENIIDESGMPKERFSAEFPKEGPSILRIQQVVRGDSAAYFCASSPQDGFGYGYTFGSGTRLTVV.

The chain recombines TRBV7-3 with TRBJ2-2; D is ambiguous. V lost 2 bases, J lost 4 bases, and 17 bases lay in between. The germline CDR1 and CDR2 sequences are SGHTA and FQGTGA. The CDR3 is 17 amino acids. CDR3 residues: CASSLSPNAPSTGELFF. For the CDR3, the DNA is TGTGCCAGCAGCTTATCCCCGAACGCCCCCAGCACCGGGGAGCTGTTTTTT.

In the case of this clone: Other nucleotide sequences from this sample produce the same CDR3. The chain carries TRBV18 and TRBJ2-5, with D unresolved. The CDR3 runs 12 residues. The ends were cut back, 6 bases at V and 0 bases at J, with 5 bases in the middle. Germline V gives CDR1 KGHSH, CDR2 LQKENI. The CDR3 here is CASSPYQETQYF. As DNA, the CDR3 is TGTGCCAGCTCCCCCTACCAAGAGACCCAGTACTTC.

The chain has TRBV10-3 and TRBJ2-1; a possible D gene is TRBD2 (6 bases). Germline CDR1 ENHRY, CDR2 SYGVKD. Trimming pared 10 bases from V and 3 bases from J, leaving 13 bases between. CDR3 length equals 13 residues. The CDR3 is CATSGVVYNEQFF. The CDR3 DNA reads TGTGCCACCTCGGGGGTCGTCTACAATGAGCAGTTCTTC.

A single count supports this clone. The gene calls are TRBV10-3 and TRBJ1-1, with D possibly matching TRBD1 (5 bases). Trimming pared 9 bases from V and 0 bases from J, leaving 17 bases between. This CDR3 is built from 15 residues. The germline CDR1 and CDR2 sequences are ENHRY and SYGVKD. CDR3 sequence reads: CAMKGDTLMNTEAFF. CDR3 nucleotide sequence: TGTGCCATGAAAGGGGATACCCTTATGAACACTGAAGCTTTCTTT.

The rearrangement links TRBV19 to TRBJ1-2; D gene unclear. The CDR3 contains 14 residues. Trimming pared 5 bases from V and 4 bases from J, leaving 14 bases between. The germline CDR1 and CDR2 sequences are LNHDA and SQIVND (reference sequence). CDR3: CASSFLAGPYGYTF. Written as DNA, the CDR3 is TGTGCCAGTAGTTTCCTCGCAGGCCCCTATGGCTACACCTTC.

This clone was observed once. V is TRBV3-1 (or the pseudogene TRBV3-2) and J is TRBJ2-7; D is possibly TRBD1 or TRBD2 (5 bases each). CDR1 and CDR2 from the germline V gene are LGHDT and YNNKEL (reference sequence). This CDR3 has 14 amino acids. Trimming pared 4 bases from V and 1 base from J, leaving 11 bases between. The CDR3 sequence is CASSLTGQSYEQYF. As DNA, the CDR3 is TGTGCCAGCAGCCTCACGGGGCAGTCCTACGAGCAGTACTTC.

This sequence joins TRBV5-4 and TRBJ1-2; D unclear. The CDR3 runs 13 residues. V shed 4 bases and J shed 8 bases, with 15 bases lying between them. The germline V gene encodes CDR1 SGHNT and CDR2 YYREEE (reference sequence). This chain's CDR3 is CASSPPETQGYTF. DNA for the CDR3: TGTGCCAGCAGCCCTCCGGAGACTCAAGGCTACACCTTC.

V and J are TRBV14 and TRBJ1-1, with D perhaps TRBD1 (5 bases). Per the germline V gene, CDR1 is SGHDN and CDR2 is FVKESK. This CDR3 spans 14 amino acids. Trimming shortened V by 2 bases and J by 0 bases, and 7 bases separated the two germline ends. CDR3 DNA sequence: TGTGCCAGCAGCCAACGGGGCTTGAACACTGAAGCTTTCTTT. The encoded protein is CASSQRGLNTEAFF.

This chain uses TRBV7-9 with TRBJ2-1; TRBD1 agrees at 7 bases. Germline values: CDR1 SEHNR, CDR2 FQNEAQ (reference sequence). V trimming: 3 bases; J trimming: 11 bases; junction bases outside the gene matches: 4. This CDR3 comprises 12 residues. The CDR3 sequence is CASSFQDRQQFF. CDR3 nucleotide sequence: TGTGCCAGCAGCTTCCAGGACAGGCAGCAGTTCTTC.

The CDR3 DNA reads TGTGCCAGCAGCACCGACAGCCCAGATACGCAGTATTTT. It codes for CASSTDSPDTQYF. V is TRBV7-9 and J is TRBJ2-3; D may be TRBD1 (5 bases). The germline V gene has CDR1 SEHNR and CDR2 FQNEAQ (reference sequence). Trimming removed 5 bases from V and 4 bases from J, with 10 bases in between. The CDR3 spans 13 residues.

J is TRBJ2-5 and V is TRBV4-2, with D hard to call. This CDR3 has 16 amino acids. The ends were cut back, 0 bases at V and 0 bases at J, with 11 bases in the middle. CDR1 LGHNA and CDR2 YNFKEQ come from the germline V gene. CDR3 protein: CASSQDGLGHQETQYF. Written as DNA, the CDR3 is TGTGCCAGCAGCCAAGATGGGCTAGGGCACCAAGAGACCCAGTACTTC.